This T cell receptor beta chain was recorded in a study of blood T cell repertoires in COVID-19 (dated by TCRdb to the early 2020s). Study-level background: Samples covering the acute and convalescent phases of COVID-19 were provided by collaborators in the United States, Italy and Spain. Samples were obtained from the ongoing ImmuneRACE study (first 160 participants) and from over a thousand subjects provided by 6 global collaborators. The repertoires were released in a freely available public database meant as a resource for research on the immune response to SARS-CoV-2. Deeply sampled blood TCRbeta repertoires from subjects exposed to, actively infected with, or recovered from COVID-19 were included in the dataset. The material from the prospective study consisted of cDNA or gDNA derived from T cells, B-cell-depleted T cells, or PBMCs. Nearly every sample came with metadata listing a de-identified subject ID, COVID-19 status, age in years and sex. Where HLA class I and class II types were available, the types were taken from metadata supplied by the sample provider, not from assay-based typing. Study-level results and caveats: The amount of clinical and demographic metadata varied by source and participant and was provided uncurated.

As for this clone: What this receptor recognizes is not known. Base quality data are lacking; no much larger clone is found one base away.

Whole blood was collected in K2EDTA tubes by collaborating institutions according to the institutions' own protocols. For TCRbeta analysis, collaborators shipped samples in one of three forms: frozen whole blood, isolated PBMCs, or DNA extracted from either of those sample types. The CDR3 spans 15 residues, from the cysteine through the phenylalanine. Only the CDR3 DNA stays, 45 bases, in frame from base 1. Trimming costs V 0 bases and J 12 bases, and their ends lie 16 bases apart. CDR1 and CDR2, looked up from the germline V gene, are SGHDT and YYEEEE. The immunoSEQ Assay, a bias-controlled multiplex PCR, was used to amplify TCRbeta CDR3 regions from genomic DNA. Regarding the original processing steps: Nucleated cell counts per sample were estimated from amplification of reference gene primers within the assay. To quantify the absolute abundance of each unique TCRbeta CDR3 rearrangement, sequence reads were collapsed and filtered. For each sample, productive Simpson clonality was calculated as the square root of Simpson's diversity index over productive rearrangements. TCRdb obtained this table from immuneACCESS and retained in-frame rearrangements with V and J assigned. These tables miss some clones; where compared with another copy, unresolved V genes account for less than half of the shortfall, and the remainder is unexplained. The DNA gave D and trimming, while V, J and clone size come from that table. The sample yields about 180,000 clones; 70% to 90% were counted once. Roughly 4.2% of the sample is taken by the ten largest.

This TCR came from a woman aged 25-40 years with acute or convalescent COVID-19. The chain is assembled from TRBV5-6 and TRBJ1-6, with no confidently assigned D gene. Sample: peripheral blood. The base sequence is TGTGCCAGCAGCTTGGCCTTGGTGGCGGTTGAACCCCTCCACTTT. It translates to CASSLALVAVEPLHF. The variable domain in full, with residues beyond the CDR3 obtained from the reference TRBV5-6 and TRBJ1-6 genes, is DAGVTQSPTHLIKTRGQQVTLRCSPKSGHDTVSWYQQALGQGPQFIFQYYEEEERQRGNFPDRFSGHQFPNYSSELNVNALLLGDSALYLCASSLALVAVEPLHFGNGTRLTVT.